This TCR beta chain stems from a study of OX40 agonist ivuxolimab in advanced cancers. Whole-study context: The dose-escalation cohort was around 83% male, with a mean age of around 60 years, ranging about 20 to 85. Whole-study findings and limits: With doses of 0.1 to 3.0 mg/kg, CD4+ and CD8+ blood T cells had undergone clonal expansion by week 6.

Assay used: immunoSEQ multiplex PCR; TCRdb lists only in-frame clones, some missing. The table records tens of thousands of clones, roughly 88% of them present only once. To note about this clone: Its antigen remains unknown.

The V gene's germline CDR1 is LNHNV and CDR2 YYDKDF (reference sequence). The CDR3 is made up of 14 amino acids. V shed 4 bases and J shed 5 bases, with 14 bases lying between them. The starting material was CD4+ or CD8+ T cells sorted from blood, obtained in a trial of the OX40 agonist ivuxolimab. The rearrangement joins TRBV15 to TRBJ2-5; tentatively, D is TRBD1 (6 bases). This receptor was taken from an adult with an advanced solid tumor such as melanoma, head and neck, liver or kidney cancer. DNA of the CDR3: TGTGCCACCAGCATACACACAGGGAAGGAGACCCAGTACTTC. It codes for CATSIHTGKETQYF. The whole variable domain, remainder taken from reference TRBV15 and TRBJ2-5, is DAMVIQNPRYQVTQFGKPVTLSCSQTLNHNVMYWYQQKSSQAPKLLFHYYDKDFNNEADTPDNFQSRRPNTSFCFLDIRSPGLGDTAMYLCATSIHTGKETQYFGPGTRLLVL.